Given below is one T cell receptor beta chain in context. Its antigen is currently not known. Per-base qualities were not stored, and no clone one base away is much larger. This entry is derived from a study of blood T cell repertoires in COVID-19 (dated by TCRdb to 2018 to 2021). In the study overall: Samples from collaborators originated in the United States, Italy and Spain and spanned both the acute and convalescent phases of COVID-19. The material from the prospective study consisted of cDNA or gDNA derived from T cells, B-cell-depleted T cells, or PBMCs. The dataset comprised deeply sampled blood TCRbeta repertoires from subjects exposed to, actively infected with, or recovered from COVID-19. The repertoires were made available in a free public database intended to serve as a resource for research on the immune response to SARS-CoV-2. Samples were obtained from the ongoing ImmuneRACE study (first 160 participants) and from some 1,200 subjects provided by 6 global collaborators. The sample metadata nearly always contained a de-identified subject ID, COVID-19 status, age in years and sex. HLA class I and class II types, where available, came from metadata supplied by the sample provider rather than from assay-based typing.

Whole blood was collected in K2EDTA tubes by collaborating institutions according to the institutions' own protocols. For TCRbeta analysis, collaborator samples were shipped as frozen whole blood, as isolated PBMCs, or as DNA extracted from either sample type. Overall study outcomes, separate from this receptor: Clinical and demographic metadata were provided uncurated, with the amount varying by source and participant.

TCRbeta CDR3 regions were amplified from genomic DNA using the immunoSEQ Assay, a bias-controlled multiplex PCR. In the original analysis: The number of nucleated cells in each sample was estimated from the amplification of reference gene primers within the assay. To quantify the absolute abundance of each unique TCRbeta CDR3 rearrangement, sequence reads were collapsed and filtered. For each sample, productive Simpson clonality was calculated as the square root of Simpson's diversity index over productive rearrangements. TCRdb mirrors the immuneACCESS table, restricted to in-frame sequences. Some clones are absent from its copies; in checked studies, under half trace to an unresolved V gene, and the reason for the others is unknown. V, J and clone size are taken as reported in that table, and D and trimming were inferred from the DNA itself. The sample table records 130,000 or so clones; more than 70% of these occur just once. The ten largest clones add up to about 3.8% of the sample.

The V end gives up 0 bases and the J end 4 bases, leaving 3 bases in the junction not matched to a gene. The germline V gene encodes CDR1 SGHRS and CDR2 YFSETQ. The CDR3, from cysteine to phenylalanine, totals 16 residues. The DNA shown is the 48-base CDR3, in frame from base 1. This chain is built from TRBV5-1 and TRBJ2-1; 11 bases in the junction line up with TRBD2. The sequence was collected from a man in his sixties with acute or convalescent COVID-19. Sequences were obtained from peripheral blood. The CDR3 is CASSLGGLAEYNEQFF. The DNA sequence is TGCGCCAGCAGCTTGGGGGGACTAGCGGAATACAATGAGCAGTTCTTC.